The entry below gives a single T cell receptor beta chain sequence along with its context. What antigen it recognizes has not been identified. Base qualities were left out, and no much larger clone turns up one base away. The junction carries 15 bases between V and J, which are trimmed by 10 bases and 0 bases respectively. The CDR3 spans 14 residues, from the cysteine through the phenylalanine. Just the 42-base CDR3 DNA is kept, in frame starting at base 1. CDR1 and CDR2 (ENHRY, SYGVKD) derive from the germline V gene. This specimen's time point label, interpreted: individuals recovered from natural SARS-CoV-2 infection. These data are taken from a study of Ad26.COV2.S vaccination and SARS-CoV-2 variants (dated by TCRdb to the early 2020s). A note on the overall study: The specificity and breadth of SARS-CoV-2-reactive T cell receptors after Ad26.COV2.S vaccination were assessed by TCRbeta repertoire sequencing. A total of approximately 30 samples were included in the TCR-sequenced set, comprising some 20 Ad26.COV2.S vaccine recipients, 5 placebo recipients and 8 SARS-CoV-2 convalescent individuals. What the work shows at the level of the full study, not this receptor alone: The authors noted that total T cell responses may have been underestimated by the TCR breadth and depth analyses. After vaccination, spike-specific CD8+ and CD4+ T cell responses were reported to show substantial breadth. Compared with placebo recipients, Ad26.COV2.S recipients showed higher spike-specific TCR breadth (P = 0.0014). Vaccine and placebo recipients had comparable non-spike TCR breadth, which fits with the vaccine containing only spike.

The immunoSEQ Assay was the method used to sequence TCRbeta CDR3 regions. After extraction, genomic DNA underwent amplification by bias-controlled multiplex PCR, followed by high-throughput sequencing. As for how the authors treated the data: To quantify the absolute abundance of each unique TCRbeta CDR3 region, sequences were collapsed and filtered. T cell fraction was estimated by normalization of TCRbeta template counts to usable DNA, with usable DNA being measured through amplification of reference genes present in all nucleated cells. Repertoire TCRs were annotated as SARS-CoV-2-specific by exact matching of V gene, CDR3 amino acid sequence and J gene to a known reactive TCR set. The reference SARS-CoV-2 TCR set was obtained from MIRA and was filtered for enrichment in COVID-19-positive ImmuneCODE repertoires, whereby public or cross-reactive TCRs were removed. Based on the MIRA antigens, annotated TCRs were further analysed at the level of specific ORF or position within ORF. Breadth was defined as the number of annotated unique rearrangements divided by the total number of unique productive rearrangements, and depth was defined as the summed frequency of the annotated unique rearrangements. Two-sided Wilcoxon rank-sum tests were used to compare TCR breadth between groups. TCRdb obtained this table from immuneACCESS and retained in-frame rearrangements with V and J assigned. These tables miss some clones; where compared with another copy, unresolved V genes account for less than half of the shortfall, and the remainder is unexplained. That table is the source of V, J and clone size, and D and trimming were worked out from the DNA. The sample includes around 100,000 clones, with around three quarters observed a single time. The ten biggest clones cover 17% of the sample.

This receptor was obtained from a human donor who had recovered from COVID-19. The chain is made from TRBV10-3 and TRBJ2-5, with the D gene uncertain. This material consisted of peripheral blood, taken after recovery from COVID-19. The encoded CDR3 is CATLPGRDQETQYF. The nucleotide sequence reads TGTGCCACCCTACCAGGACGGGACCAAGAGACCCAGTACTTC.